This TCR beta chain was identified during a study of cytomegalovirus exposure and HLA in healthy donors. The primer mix had 60 Vbeta and 13 Jbeta primers. Authors' analysis steps: Tens of millions of unique TCR beta chains, 9.5 million to 14 million shared, were counted in a later analysis. Produced via immunoSEQ multiplex PCR; TCRdb's table is partial and in-frame only. Clonal size and the V and J genes are those of that table, whereas D and trimming came from the DNA. The sample contains roughly 70,000 clones, roughly 70% of which appear only once. Trimming removed 8 bases at V and 5 bases at J, with 12 bases between. The germline V gene has CDR1 SEHNR and CDR2 FQNEAQ (reference sequence). The CDR3 contains 12 residues. It was healthy bone marrow donors who served as donors. General observations from the study: In vitro checks showed that a few CMV-associated chains really do target CMV antigens. TRBV6-2, TRBV6-3 and other indistinguishable V segments were excluded.

The sample holds a few counts of this clone. Its antigen is unknown. Sequences were obtained from PBMCs. The sequence was collected from a man between 65 and 85 years old in good health and CMV-seronegative. The rearrangement joins TRBV7-9 to TRBJ1-1; no clear D. As DNA, the CDR3 is TGTGCCAGCGGACTAACAGAGACTGAAGCTTTCTTT. Amino acids: CASGLTETEAFF.